The present T cell receptor (beta chain) was sequenced within a study of blood T cell repertoires in COVID-19. Study background: Italy, Spain and the United States were the sources of the convalescent and acute COVID-19 samples.

How the authors handled the data: Amplification from reference gene primers served as the basis for estimated nucleated cell counts. This table comes from immunoSEQ multiplex PCR, and its TCRdb copy is limited to in-frame clones, with some not included. Clonal size and the V and J genes are those of that table, whereas D and trimming came from the DNA. The table shows 200,000 or so clones, with 80% to 85% occurring only once. The CDR3 covers 15 residues. V was clipped by 5 bases and J by 2 bases; unmatched bases: 9. CDR1 is MNHEY, CDR2 SVGAGI, per germline. Sequencing was performed on peripheral blood. This TCR was sampled from a woman aged 25 to 39 who had recovered from COVID-19. V and J are TRBV6-5 and TRBJ2-7, with TRBD1 matching 7 bases. This CDR3 reads CASSISRGSPYEQYF. DNA for the CDR3: TGTGCCAGCAGTATCAGCAGGGGGTCGCCCTACGAGCAGTACTTC.